The text below deals with one T cell receptor beta chain. Antigen specificity is unknown. CDR3 length: 15 amino acids. With 2 bases removed from V and 4 bases from J, the gap between germline ends came to 12 bases. Sample-barcoded 5' priming and a J-beta primer mix drove a second PCR of about 6 to 12 cycles. Using its own MiXCR run on the 5' RACE reads, TCRdb lists one record per CDR3 protein. This sample carries around 780,000 distinct CDR3 sequences, roughly three fifths of them seen once, and the ten largest clones take around a quarter. This sample stems from a study of blood T cells in healthy people across ages. Caucasian individuals from Russia who were healthy and aged 6 to 90 acted as donors. Points from the study as a whole: The percentage of naive T cells correlated strongly with TCR beta diversity.

Sequencing was carried out using blood. This clonotype was sampled from a man aged 35 to 55 in good health. The chain carries TRBV12-3 or TRBV12-4 and TRBJ2-1; D may be TRBD2 (6 bases). The CDR3 nucleotides are TGTGCCAGCAGTTTAATGACTAGACGTTACAATGAGCAGTTCTTC. The encoded protein is CASSLMTRRYNEQFF.